This TCR beta chain was identified in a study of CXCR3-negative and CXCR3-positive naive CD8 T cells. Whole-study findings and limits: Higher TRB CDR3 hydrophobicity marked CXCR3-positive naive cells relative to CXCR3-negative naive cells. Naive subsets were similarly diverse, while memory CD8+ repertoires were much less diverse. Most assays used freshly isolated PBMCs, as cryopreservation partially reduced CXCR3.

The germline V gene has CDR1 SGHVS and CDR2 FQNEAQ. The CDR3 sequence is 16 residues long. Details on this clonotype: No antigen is known for it.

cDNA libraries for TRB were generated by 5' RACE incorporating UMI labels. TCRdb re-called the 5' RACE reads and gives one entry per CDR3 protein, without DNA. The repertoire table contains around 60,000 distinct CDR3 sequences. This sequence was found in a human donor in good health. Some clones in this sample may be carry-over from other donors' samples. Sequencing was performed on naive CXCR3+ CD8+ T cells from blood. Noted subset: CD45RO-CCR7+CD27+CD95- naive CD8+ T cells expressing CXCR3 (TNR3+). The chain joins TRBV7-8 to TRBJ2-2; with no DNA, the TCRdb D assignment of TRBD1 cannot be verified. CDR3 amino acids: CASSPGVRGRPGELFF.